Included here is one T cell receptor (beta chain) sequence, with context. Antigen specificity is unknown. The CDR3 is 15 amino acids. V lost 6 bases, J lost 0 bases, and 12 bases lay in between. Specified time point: persistent/refractory GD, antithyroid drugs over 5 years with positive TRAb. RNA extracted from PBMCs served as the sequencing template. Staff took roughly 8.1 milliliters of peripheral blood and put it into EDTA tubes. The data stem from a study of regulatory T cells in long-lasting Graves disease. Study observations and caveats: There was favoring of TRBV28, TRBJ1-2 and TRBJ2-5 in persistent disease.

To make TCR beta libraries, researchers used iRepertoire HTBI primers and Arm-PCR of CDR3 regions. Using its own MiXCR run on the multiplex PCR reads, TCRdb lists one record per CDR3 protein. Seen here are about 660,000 distinct CDR3 sequences, about 32% observed once, and the top ten hold roughly 41%. The receptor's source is a female donor with Graves disease. The sequenced sample was peripheral blood mononuclear cells (PBMCs), obtained when the disease was refractory, from a patient treated with antithyroid drugs. The chain uses TRBV12-3 or TRBV12-4 and TRBJ1-5; D not resolved. CDR3 region: CASSYRSVSNQPQHF. The DNA of the CDR3 is TGTGCCAGCAGCTATAGGAGTGTTAGCAATCAGCCCCAGCATTTT.